This passage covers 18 T cell receptor beta chains from one sample sequenced in a study of blood T cell repertoires in COVID-19. TCRdb keeps only in-frame clones here, not all; method: immunoSEQ multiplex PCR. Of 130,000 to 150,000 clones in the sample, around four fifths were seen once. Sequenced material: PBMCs or T cells enriched from blood (not recorded which). These receptors all stem from a woman between 40 and 55 years old who had recovered from COVID-19.

The rearrangement joins TRBV6-6 to TRBJ2-1; 13 positions match TRBD2. The CDR3 runs 16 residues. Germline V gene sequence: CDR1 MNHNY, CDR2 SVGAGI (reference sequence). Losses at the gene ends were 4 bases for V and 7 bases for J; bases not matched to a gene: 7. As DNA, the CDR3 is TGTGCCAGCAGTTTTCCGACTAGCGGGGGGATAAATGAGCAGTTCTTC. The encoded protein is CASSFPTSGGINEQFF.

The chain combines TRBV5-6 with TRBJ2-2; no firm D call. This CDR3 has 12 amino acids. The V gene's germline CDR1 is SGHDT and CDR2 YYEEEE. Trimming took 1 base from V and 6 from J, leaving 4 bases between them. CDR3: CASSLSAGELFF. In DNA form, the CDR3 reads TGTGCCAGCAGCTTGTCAGCCGGGGAGCTGTTTTTT.

Worth noting for this clone: Other DNA sequences within the sample encode an identical CDR3. V gene TRBV19 combines with J gene TRBJ1-5, with 10 bases lining up with TRBD1. Germline CDR1 LNHDA, CDR2 SQIVND (reference sequence). The junction had 4 bases not matched to a gene; V was cut back by 8 bases and J by 0 bases. This CDR3 comprises 15 residues. CDR3 residues: CASRDRGYSNQPQHF. In DNA, the CDR3 is TGTGCCAGTCGGGACAGGGGTTATAGCAATCAGCCCCAGCATTTT.

The chain is built from TRBV21-1 and TRBJ2-7; TRBD2 is the table's D call, not checked against the DNA. TRBV21-1 is recorded as a pseudogene. This CDR3 comprises 17 residues. The CDR3 loop is CASSKGGLAGGEYEQYF. Here the CDR3 DNA reads TGTGCCAGCAGCAAAGGGGGGCTAGCGGGAGGGGAATACGAGCAGTACTTC.

In nucleotides, the CDR3 is TGTGCCAGCAGCCAATTACTAGCGGGCTCCTACAATGAGCAGTTCTTC. Encoded protein: CASSQLLAGSYNEQFF. The chain joins TRBV4-2 to TRBJ2-1; TRBD2 agrees at 9 bases. Per the germline V gene, CDR1 is LGHNA and CDR2 is YNFKEQ. CDR3 size: 16 residues. V gave up 2 bases and J gave up 0 bases; unmatched junction bases: 2.

The chain's CDR3 is CASSLAVASQETQYF. The DNA of the CDR3 is TGTGCCAGCAGCTTGGCCGTAGCGAGTCAAGAGACCCAGTACTTC. The V call is TRBV5-4, the J call TRBJ2-5, with D perhaps matching TRBD2 (5 bases). CDR3 length: 15 amino acids. From germline, CDR1 is SGHNT and CDR2 YYREEE (reference sequence). The V gene lost 0 bases and the J gene lost 2 bases, with 11 bases spanning the gap. The variable domain in full, with the rest retrieved from reference TRBV5-4 and TRBJ2-5, is ETGVTQSPTHLIKTRGQQVTLRCSSQSGHNTVSWYQQALGQGPQFIFQYYREEENGRGNFPPRFSGLQFPNYSSELNVNALELDDSALYLCASSLAVASQETQYFGPGTRLLVL.

Note on this clone: The CDR3 carries no conserved terminal phenylalanine or tryptophan, so it likely arises from a read error. The DNA is left out, because the CDR3 cannot be placed on it with certainty; the CDR3 is given as TCRdb lists it. This chain joins TRBV23-1 and TRBJ2-6; the listed D gene, TRBD1, was not tested against the DNA. TRBV23-1 is given ORF status, its function remaining uncertain. Both ends counted, the CDR3 spans 9 residues. The CDR3 protein is CASRTSSGR.

The CDR3 loop is CASSFQPRLAGGETQYF. The CDR3 DNA sequence: TGTGCCAGCAGCTTTCAGCCCCGACTAGCGGGGGGAGAGACCCAGTACTTC. The J gene is TRBJ2-5, the V gene TRBV7-9, with 13 bases identical to TRBD2. In germline, CDR1 is SEHNR, CDR2 FQNEAQ (reference sequence). The CDR3 is made up of 17 amino acids. V was pared by 3 bases and J by 4 bases, with 8 bases of the junction left unmatched. The variable domain in full, with the rest retrieved from reference TRBV7-9 and TRBJ2-5, is DTGVSQNPRHKITKRGQNVTFRCDPISEHNRLYWYRQTLGQGPEFLTYFQNEAQLEKSRLLSDRFSAERPKGSFSTLEIQRTEQGDSAMYLCASSFQPRLAGGETQYFGPGTRLLVL.

The rearrangement uses TRBV2 and TRBJ1-5; D is perhaps TRBD1 (5 bases). The V end lost 6 bases, the J end lost 5 bases, and 11 bases lay between the germline ends. The CDR3 covers 13 residues. CDR1 and CDR2 from the germline V gene are SNHLY and FYNNEI. CDR3 bases: TGTGCCAGCAGGTACGGACAAGATCAGCCCCAGCATTTT. It codes for CASRYGQDQPQHF.

J is TRBJ2-1 and V is TRBV19; 9 nucleotides match TRBD2. J lost 2 bases, V lost 3 bases, and 5 bases had no gene match. The germline CDR1 and CDR2 sequences are LNHDA and SQIVND (reference sequence). There are 16 residues in the CDR3. The CDR3 region has the DNA TGTGCCAGTAGTATTACGGGCGGGGGGGCCTACAATGAGCAGTTCTTC. Protein product: CASSITGGGAYNEQFF.

The chain has TRBV29-1 and TRBJ1-1; D remains unclear. Trimming removed 3 bases from V and 1 base from J, with 15 bases in between. Germline loops: CDR1 SQVTM, CDR2 ANQGSEA. This CDR3 has 15 amino acids. The CDR3 sequence is CSVEFRVHSNTEAFF. The CDR3 bases are TGCAGCGTTGAGTTCCGCGTGCACTCGAACACTGAAGCTTTCTTT.

The CDR3 is CASSQGSGAILAKNIQYF. CDR3 coding DNA: TGTGCCAGCAGCCAAGGAAGTGGAGCGATACTAGCCAAAAACATTCAGTACTTC. This sequence joins TRBV3-1 (or the pseudogene TRBV3-2) and TRBJ2-4, with no clear D. The CDR3 length is 18 residues. V gave up 1 base and J gave up 0 bases, with 16 bases separating them. Germline V gene sequence: CDR1 LGHDT, CDR2 YNNKEL (reference sequence).

The chain links TRBV7-9 to TRBJ1-1, with no clear D. The CDR3 sequence is 13 residues long. Per germline, CDR1 SEHNR and CDR2 FQNEAQ (reference sequence). V lost 5 bases, J lost 5 bases, and 12 bases lay in between. In nucleotides, the CDR3 is TGTGCCAGCAGCCTAATGACAAGGACTGAAGCTTTCTTT. Translated, it gives CASSLMTRTEAFF.

The chain joins TRBV6-6 to TRBJ2-7, with 7 positions matching TRBD2. V lost 2 bases to trimming and J lost 1 base; unmatched junction nucleotides: 8. The CDR3 length is 16 residues. Per germline, CDR1 MNHNY and CDR2 SVGAGI (reference sequence). The CDR3 spells CASSYPLKRGSYEQYF. CDR3 coding DNA: TGTGCCAGCAGTTACCCCCTAAAGCGGGGATCCTACGAGCAGTACTTC.

V and J are TRBV4-1 and TRBJ1-1, with D hard to call. This CDR3 region has 13 residues. Germline V gene data show CDR1 as MGHRA and CDR2 as YSYEKL. V lost 7 bases and J lost 5, with 14 bases in between. CDR3 region: CASNLGVGTEAFF. Written as DNA, the CDR3 is TGCGCCAGCAACCTGGGAGTCGGGACTGAAGCTTTCTTT.

This clone was detected only once. The chain is built from TRBV30 and TRBJ1-6; maybe TRBD1 (6 bases). Trimming cost V 5 bases and J 3 bases, with 20 bases left between them. Germline assignment: CDR1 GTSNPN and CDR2 SVGIG (reference sequence). The CDR3 runs 17 residues. Written as DNA, the CDR3 is TGTGCCTGGGGCAGCGGCAGGGGTCCCCTCTATAATTCACCCCTCCACTTT. Amino acid sequence: CAWGSGRGPLYNSPLHF.

The J gene is TRBJ1-1, the V gene TRBV30; D is perhaps TRBD1 (5 bases). The V gene lost 0 bases and the J gene lost 0 bases, with 17 bases spanning the gap. There are 17 residues in the CDR3. Germline V gives CDR1 GTSNPN, CDR2 SVGIG (reference sequence). The CDR3 loop reads CAWSVGHRIQVNTEAFF. CDR3 DNA: TGTGCCTGGAGTGTAGGACACCGGATTCAAGTGAACACTGAAGCTTTCTTT.

The chain is built from TRBV2 and TRBJ1-2, with D maybe TRBD1 (5 bases). V shed 5 bases and J shed 4 bases, with 14 bases lying between them. Germline CDR1 SNHLY, CDR2 FYNNEI. The CDR3 totals 14 residues. This CDR3 reads CASSLGQPTYGYTF. The CDR3 bases are TGTGCCAGCAGTCTGGGGCAACCCACCTATGGCTACACCTTC.